This T cell receptor (beta chain) was recovered during a study of neurological immune-mediated disorders. Each CDR3 protein gets one entry after TCRdb re-called the 5' RACE reads with MiXCR. The table lists roughly 32,000 distinct CDR3 sequences, roughly 15% of them singletons. On this clonotype: Mismatch with germline at one junction end may stem from a read error.

The CDR3 spans 14 residues. The V gene's germline CDR1 is SGHTA and CDR2 FQGNSA. The study used blood bank volunteers in Maryland, USA, as healthy controls. Unsorted libraries were prepared from 2 million PBMCs that had been stored at -80 C. Specimen: PBMCs. The chain couples TRBV7-2 to TRBJ2-5; 7 positions agree with TRBD2. The receptor's source is a man aged 65 to 85 in good health. CDR3 in amino acids: CASSYNSGQETKYF. CDR3 in DNA: TGTGCCAGCAGCTACAATAGCGGGCAAGAGACCAAGTACTTC.